This T cell receptor (beta chain) was sequenced in a study of T-cell memory formation after mild COVID-19. Whole-study context: Clusters were largely donor specific.

This CDR3 has 14 amino acids. V shed 2 bases, J shed 6 bases, and the junction held 0 bases outside the gene matches. Germline loops: CDR1 SGHRS, CDR2 YFSETQ. TCRdb re-derived calls from the 5' RACE reads in MiXCR, one entry per CDR3 protein. Of 250,000 to 400,000 distinct CDR3 sequences listed, more than 13% were seen once; the top ten hold over 20%. This clonotype was counted many times. This TCR was sampled from a man younger than 35 who had mild COVID-19 (a few samples of this study predate the infection). Cell type and time point are not known. The V and J genes are TRBV5-1 and TRBJ1-6; 9 bases fit TRBD1. The source material was PBMCs or a T cell subset sorted from them (not recorded which). The CDR3 loop is CASSLQGANSPLHF. The DNA for the CDR3 is TGCGCCAGCAGCTTACAGGGGGCTAATTCACCCCTCCACTTT.